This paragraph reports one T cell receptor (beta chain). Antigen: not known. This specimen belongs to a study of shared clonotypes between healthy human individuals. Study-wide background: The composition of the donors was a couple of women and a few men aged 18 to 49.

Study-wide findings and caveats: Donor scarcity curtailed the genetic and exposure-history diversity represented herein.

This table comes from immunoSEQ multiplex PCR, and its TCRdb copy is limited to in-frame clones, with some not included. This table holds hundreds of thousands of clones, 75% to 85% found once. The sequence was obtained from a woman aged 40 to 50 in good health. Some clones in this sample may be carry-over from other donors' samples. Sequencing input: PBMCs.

As DNA, the CDR3 is TGTGCCATCAGTGAGTCAGTTCAGGGGCCCTCGAACACTGAAGCTTTCTTT. This sequence encodes CAISESVQGPSNTEAFF. V and J are TRBV10-3 and TRBJ1-1; a weak D match, TRBD1 (6 bases). Germline loops: CDR1 ENHRY, CDR2 SYGVKD. Trimming took 0 bases from V and 1 from J, leaving 15 bases between them. The CDR3 is made up of 17 amino acids.